Listed here is a single T cell receptor (beta chain). Its antigen remains unknown. The ends were cut back, 4 bases at V and 5 bases at J, with 9 bases in the middle. Germline V gene lookup returns CDR1 SGHTA and CDR2 FQGNSA. This CDR3 contains 13 residues. This sample is drawn from a study of post-analysis software for immune sequencing data. Study in general: There were relapsing-remitting, secondary progressive and progressive-relapsing multiple sclerosis among the disease courses included.

Included in the TCR beta cDNA libraries were unique molecular identifiers. The T cell input of roughly 0.9 to 10 million gave approximately 500,000 cDNA molecules. MiXCR, run by TCRdb on the PCR reads, gives a single entry per CDR3 protein. Here the sample spans approximately 260,000 distinct CDR3 sequences, 36% being singletons. Findings and limits, study-wide: Strong co-clustering by F measure was seen for same-batch samples. Controls had significantly higher normalized Chao1 diversity than multiple sclerosis patients. With TRBV5-6, TRBV5-1 and TRBV20-1 included, 4 or 5 TRBV segments were more frequent in patients than in controls.

This chain links TRBV7-2 with TRBJ2-1, with D possibly matching TRBD2 (5 bases). The sequence was collected from a girl between 10 and 17 years old with multiple sclerosis. The sequenced material came from blood. The CDR3 DNA follows: TGTGCCAGCAGCTCTGCCGGGAACAATGAGCAGTTCTTC. It specifies CASSSAGNNEQFF.